This T cell receptor (beta chain) was identified in a study of T cells after yellow fever vaccination. In the study overall: Preparation of the low-cell-number fractions used SMART-Seq v4 Ultra Low Input. Whole-study results and caveats: Although the secondary response was weaker, it peaked faster, at day 5 versus 15.

This clonotype was detected ten times or more. Its antigen is still unknown. UMIs were added to TCR cDNA along with a universal primer site when it was made by 5'RACE template switching. TCRdb independently ran MiXCR on the 5' RACE reads; one entry per CDR3 protein. Among over 300,000 distinct CDR3 sequences listed, 3.6% were seen once. This CDR3 spans 18 amino acids. The sequence came from a man between 18 and 29 years old who received the YFV17D yellow fever vaccine. The chain links TRBV21-1 to TRBJ1-2; the tabulated D call, TRBD1, remains unverified against the DNA. TRBV21-1 is an annotated pseudogene. This material consisted of PBMCs, taken on the day of the yellow fever booster vaccination. The CDR3 bases are TGTGCCAGCAGCAAGAAGGCTCAACAGGGGGAATCTAACTATGGCTACACCTTC. This encodes CASSKKAQQGESNYGYTF.